This TCR beta chain was sequenced in a study of T cell clonotyping in hematopoietic cell transplantation. Study results and limitations: Pathologically expanded recipient clonotypes increased progressively from day 30 to day 180 as diversity fell. At the given depth, recipient repertoires were over 95% de novo clonotypes.

The time point is: recipient sample about 28 days before transplant, after cytoreduction. Recipients were bled about 28 days pretransplant and at posttransplant days 30, 100, 180. As regards this clone: The antigen remains unidentified.

V lost 0 bases, J lost 0 bases, and 3 bases stayed unmatched. Germline V gene lookup returns CDR1 SGDLS and CDR2 YYNGEE. The CDR3 covers 16 residues. TCRdb keeps only in-frame clones here, not all; method: immunoSEQ multiplex PCR. The sample includes tens of thousands of clones, 90% to 97% seen only once; the top ten take under 2%. This TCR was sampled from a woman aged 45-65 years with acute myeloid leukemia. Some clones in this sample may be carry-over from other donors' samples. This specimen was peripheral blood mononuclear cells, taken before stem cell transplant. The chain uses TRBV9 and TRBJ2-3; 8 bases map to TRBD1. The CDR3 loop reads CASSVVQGASTDTQYF. CDR3 bases: TGTGCCAGCAGCGTAGTTCAGGGGGCGAGCACAGATACGCAGTATTTT. The complete variable domain, with remaining parts taken from reference TRBV9 and TRBJ2-3, reads DSGVTQTPKHLITATGQRVTLRCSPRSGDLSVYWYQQSLDQGLQFLIQYYNGEERAKGNILERFSAQQFPDLHSELNLSSLELGDSALYFCASSVVQGASTDTQYFGPGTRLTVL.